The 7 T cell receptor beta chains given below trace back to one sample, sequenced in a study of blood T cell repertoires in COVID-19. Libraries were prepared by immunoSEQ multiplex PCR; TCRdb keeps only in-frame clonotypes and omits some of them. The sample has approximately 210,000 clones; roughly 80% are singletons. Material for sequencing was peripheral blood. These receptors were taken from a human donor in a cohort sampled during active COVID-19.

The V and J genes are TRBV7-2 and TRBJ1-2; 9 nucleotides match TRBD1. The CDR3 has 16 amino acids. V trimming: 1 base; J trimming: 8 bases; junction bases outside the gene matches: 11. CDR1 SGHTA and CDR2 FQGNSA come from the germline V gene. The CDR3 DNA reads TGTGCCAGCAGCTTAGATTTCGGGACAGGGCGGTCCGGCTACACCTTC. Translating it yields CASSLDFGTGRSGYTF.

The chain uses TRBV28 and TRBJ2-7; a possible D gene is TRBD1 (5 bases). Trimming stripped 5 bases from V and 5 bases from J, with 10 bases between. Germline CDR1 reads MDHEN; CDR2 reads SYDVKM. This CDR3 is 12 amino acids long. As DNA, the CDR3 is TGTGCCAGCAGTACCGACAGACACGAGCAGTACTTC. The encoded protein is CASSTDRHEQYF.

V is TRBV30 and J is TRBJ1-4, with TRBD1 matching over 8 bases. This CDR3 spans 16 amino acids. With V trimmed by 2 bases and J by 5 bases, 10 bases remained unmatched. Germline V gene data show CDR1 as GTSNPN and CDR2 as SVGIG (reference sequence). In DNA, the CDR3 is TGTGCCTGGAGTCAGGACAGGGTGGCCCTAAATGAAAAACTGTTTTTT. Protein product: CAWSQDRVALNEKLFF.

This chain connects TRBV6-6 to TRBJ2-7; 8 nucleotides align to TRBD2. Germline-derived CDR1 and CDR2 are MNHNY and SVGAGI (reference sequence). V shed 0 bases and J 3 bases; nucleotides not matched to a gene: 1. This CDR3 has 14 residues. Here the CDR3 DNA reads TGTGCCAGCAGTTACTCGCGGGAGGACTACGAGCAGTACTTC. Protein sequence: CASSYSREDYEQYF.

The chain joins TRBV9 to TRBJ1-1; possible D gene TRBD1, 5 bases. Germline CDR1 and CDR2: SGDLS and YYNGEE. Between the trimmed V and J ends, which lost 4 bases and 2 bases, there was a span of 15 bases. The CDR3 is made up of 15 amino acids. The CDR3 DNA reads TGTGCCAGCAGCCCATTCTCCCAGGGTAACACTGAAGCTTTCTTT. As protein: CASSPFSQGNTEAFF.

This clone is a singleton in its sample. The chain links TRBV7-2 to TRBJ2-1; TRBD2 agrees at 8 bases. The ends lost 1 base at V and 0 bases at J; junction bases unmatched: 8. Germline values: CDR1 SGHTA, CDR2 FQGNSA. CDR3 length equals 18 residues. The CDR3 is CASSLVGLAGRSYNEQFF. CDR3 coding DNA: TGTGCCAGCAGCTTAGTGGGGCTAGCGGGCCGCTCCTACAATGAGCAGTTCTTC.

This clone was recorded once. This rearrangement joins TRBV5-8 to TRBJ1-3; 9 nucleotides line up with TRBD1. CDR1 SGHTS and CDR2 YDEGEE come from the germline V gene. The V segment lost 4 bases and the J segment 2 bases; nucleotides outside the gene matches: 4. This CDR3 has 15 amino acids. CDR3 nucleotide sequence: TGTGCCAGCAGCCGGACAGGGGTCCCTGGAAACACCATATATTTT. It codes for CASSRTGVPGNTIYF.